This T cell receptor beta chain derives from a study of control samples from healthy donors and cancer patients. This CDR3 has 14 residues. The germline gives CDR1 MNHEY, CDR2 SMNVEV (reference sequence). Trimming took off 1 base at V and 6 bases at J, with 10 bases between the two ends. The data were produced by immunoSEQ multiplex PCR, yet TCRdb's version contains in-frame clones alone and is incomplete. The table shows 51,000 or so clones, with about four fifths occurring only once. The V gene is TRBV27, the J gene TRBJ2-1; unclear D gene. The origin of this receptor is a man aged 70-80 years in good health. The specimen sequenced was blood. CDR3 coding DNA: TGTGCCAGCAGTTTATGGTCAGGCGTCAATGAGCAGTTCTTC. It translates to CASSLWSGVNEQFF.